This TCR beta chain is from a study of CXCR3-negative and CXCR3-positive naive CD8 T cells. Study results and caveats: Hydrophobicity of TRB CDR3s was greater in CXCR3-positive naive cells than in CXCR3-negative naive cells. Memory CD8+ T cell repertoires were far less diverse than both naive subsets.

With regard to this clonotype: What it binds is not known.

Each TRB cDNA library was prepared by 5' RACE (with UMI labels). TCRdb reprocessed the 5' RACE reads; each CDR3 protein has one entry and no DNA is given. The repertoire table contains 100,000 or so distinct CDR3 sequences. CDR1 SGHRS and CDR2 YFSETQ come from the germline V gene. CDR3 length equals 17 residues. The sequencing input was naive CXCR3+ CD8+ T cells from blood. As to subset: CD45RO-CCR7+CD27+CD95- naive CD8+ T cells expressing CXCR3 (TNR3+). This sequence was found in a human donor in good health. Some clones in this sample may be carry-over from other donors' samples. The V and J genes are TRBV5-1 and TRBJ2-2; as DNA is missing, the TRBD2 call by TCRdb cannot be tested. This chain's CDR3 is CASSLELAGGSTGELFF.